The 2 T cell receptor beta chains reported below all come from one sample, sequenced in a study of T cells in women clearing cervical HPV infection. The protocol was immunoSEQ multiplex PCR, while the TCRdb copy is restricted to in-frame clones and leaves out a portion. This sample's table has roughly 9,000 clones. The sequenced sample consisted of blood buffy coat. Source of these receptors: a woman aged 18-69 years with a cervical HPV16 infection that either progressed to CIN3+ or cleared (not recorded which).

Frequency places this clone as medium-sized. The CDR3 goes on 3 residues after the read ends, and that part is filled in from the germline J gene. The chain carries TRBV7-2 and TRBJ2-5; D might be TRBD2 (5 bases). V was trimmed by 1 base and J by 3 bases, leaving 6 bases between them. Germline CDR1 and CDR2: SGHTA and FQGNSA. The CDR3 runs 13 residues. The sequenced CDR3 bases are TGTGCCAGCAGCTTAGAGAGGGAAGAGACC. Encoded protein: CASSLEREET. The entire CDR3 reads CASSLEREETQYF.

Turning to this clone: The sequence runs out 3 residues before the end of the CDR3; the remainder is reconstructed from the germline J gene. The chain employs TRBV7-2 and TRBJ1-4; weak D call: TRBD1 (5 bases). Trimming removed 5 bases from V and 3 bases from J, with 13 bases in between. The germline gives CDR1 SGHTA, CDR2 FQGNSA. This CDR3 has 15 residues. The CDR3 region is CASSPDRGSNEKLFF. The part of the CDR3 DNA that was read is TGTGCCAGCAGCCCAGATCGGGGGTCTAATGAAAAA.